Presented here are 7 T cell receptor beta chains from one specimen sequenced in a study of cytomegalovirus exposure and HLA in healthy donors. The PCR had 60 Vbeta and 13 Jbeta primers. Method: immunoSEQ multiplex PCR; TCRdb's copy keeps in-frame clones and lacks some. The sample yields under 150,000 clones, about 78% seen once. Sequencing was carried out using PBMCs. Receptors originate from a man aged 35 to 55 in good health and CMV-seropositive.

The V and J genes are TRBV19 and TRBJ2-2; 9 bases agree with TRBD2. Germline CDR1 LNHDA, CDR2 SQIVND (reference sequence). This CDR3 is 17 amino acids long. V lost 0 bases to trimming and J lost 4 bases; unmatched junction nucleotides: 6. The CDR3 loop is CASSIEAVLAGTGELFF. The CDR3 region has the DNA TGTGCCAGTAGTATAGAGGCGGTACTAGCGGGCACCGGGGAGCTGTTTTTT.

The chain recombines TRBV5-5 with TRBJ2-7; the match to TRBD1 covers 7 bases. Germline values: CDR1 SGHKS, CDR2 YYEKEE (reference sequence). J lost 5 bases, V lost 1 base, and 9 bases had no gene match. CDR3 size: 15 residues. For the CDR3, the DNA is TGTGCCAGCAGCTTGTTCGGACAGGACGTCGACGAGCAGTACTTC. Its translation: CASSLFGQDVDEQYF.

The chain combines TRBV6-6 with TRBJ1-3; maybe TRBD1 (5 bases). The CDR3 is 16 amino acids. Trimming took 0 bases from V and 0 from J, leaving 9 bases between them. CDR1 is MNHNY and CDR2 is SVGAGI in the germline V gene (reference sequence). The CDR3 DNA reads as TGTGCCAGCAGTTACTCCGGCAGGGCCTCTGGAAACACCATATATTTT. This translates into CASSYSGRASGNTIYF.

This clone was counted only a few times. The DNA of the CDR3 is TGTGCCAGCAGGAGACAGGGCAAGGGTCAGCCCCAGCATTTT. Its translation: CASRRQGKGQPQHF. The chain recombines TRBV11-2 with TRBJ1-5; 7 bases line up with TRBD1. V trimming: 6 bases; J trimming: 6 bases; junction bases outside the gene matches: 8. The CDR3 contains 14 residues. In germline, CDR1 is SGHAT, CDR2 FQNNGV.

This chain connects TRBV5-1 to TRBJ2-1, with 7 bases fitting TRBD2. CDR1 is SGHRS, CDR2 YFSETQ, per germline. This CDR3 is 15 amino acids long. After removal of 2 bases from V and 6 bases from J, the junction contained 8 bases not matched to a gene. This chain's CDR3 is CASSLGLVRGNEQFF. The CDR3 nucleotides read TGCGCCAGCAGCTTAGGACTAGTTCGAGGCAATGAGCAGTTCTTC.

The V and J genes are TRBV11-2 and TRBJ1-2; 8 bases are a match to TRBD1. In germline, CDR1 is SGHAT, CDR2 FQNNGV. The CDR3 runs to 12 residues. V shed 4 bases, J shed 7 bases, and the junction held 2 bases outside the gene matches. The CDR3 bases are TGTGCCAGCAGCTCAGGGGGCGGTGGCTACACCTTC. Amino acid sequence: CASSSGGGGYTF.

This chain uses TRBV5-5 with TRBJ1-1; the match to TRBD1 covers 9 bases. The CDR3 covers 15 residues. Germline assignment: CDR1 SGHKS and CDR2 YYEKEE (reference sequence). The J segment lost 5 bases and the V segment lost 3 bases, leaving 8 bases of the junction unmatched. The CDR3 sequence is CASSSRTGVATEAFF. The CDR3 region has the DNA TGTGCCAGCAGCTCGCGGACAGGGGTGGCGACTGAAGCTTTCTTT.